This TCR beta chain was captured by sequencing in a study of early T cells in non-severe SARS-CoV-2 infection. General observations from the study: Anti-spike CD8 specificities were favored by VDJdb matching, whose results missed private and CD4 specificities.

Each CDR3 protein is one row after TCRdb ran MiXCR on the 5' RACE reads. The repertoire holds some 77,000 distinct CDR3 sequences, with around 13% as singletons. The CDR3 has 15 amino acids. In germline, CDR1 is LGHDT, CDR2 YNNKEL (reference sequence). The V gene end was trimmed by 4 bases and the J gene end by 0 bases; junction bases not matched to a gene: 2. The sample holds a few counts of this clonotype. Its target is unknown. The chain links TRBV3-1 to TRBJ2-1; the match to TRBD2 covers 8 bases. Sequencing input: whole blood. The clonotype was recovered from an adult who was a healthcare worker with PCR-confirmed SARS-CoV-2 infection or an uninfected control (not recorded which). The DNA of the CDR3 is TGTGCCAGCAGCCGAAGCGGGAGCTCCTACAATGAGCAGTTCTTC. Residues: CASSRSGSSYNEQFF.